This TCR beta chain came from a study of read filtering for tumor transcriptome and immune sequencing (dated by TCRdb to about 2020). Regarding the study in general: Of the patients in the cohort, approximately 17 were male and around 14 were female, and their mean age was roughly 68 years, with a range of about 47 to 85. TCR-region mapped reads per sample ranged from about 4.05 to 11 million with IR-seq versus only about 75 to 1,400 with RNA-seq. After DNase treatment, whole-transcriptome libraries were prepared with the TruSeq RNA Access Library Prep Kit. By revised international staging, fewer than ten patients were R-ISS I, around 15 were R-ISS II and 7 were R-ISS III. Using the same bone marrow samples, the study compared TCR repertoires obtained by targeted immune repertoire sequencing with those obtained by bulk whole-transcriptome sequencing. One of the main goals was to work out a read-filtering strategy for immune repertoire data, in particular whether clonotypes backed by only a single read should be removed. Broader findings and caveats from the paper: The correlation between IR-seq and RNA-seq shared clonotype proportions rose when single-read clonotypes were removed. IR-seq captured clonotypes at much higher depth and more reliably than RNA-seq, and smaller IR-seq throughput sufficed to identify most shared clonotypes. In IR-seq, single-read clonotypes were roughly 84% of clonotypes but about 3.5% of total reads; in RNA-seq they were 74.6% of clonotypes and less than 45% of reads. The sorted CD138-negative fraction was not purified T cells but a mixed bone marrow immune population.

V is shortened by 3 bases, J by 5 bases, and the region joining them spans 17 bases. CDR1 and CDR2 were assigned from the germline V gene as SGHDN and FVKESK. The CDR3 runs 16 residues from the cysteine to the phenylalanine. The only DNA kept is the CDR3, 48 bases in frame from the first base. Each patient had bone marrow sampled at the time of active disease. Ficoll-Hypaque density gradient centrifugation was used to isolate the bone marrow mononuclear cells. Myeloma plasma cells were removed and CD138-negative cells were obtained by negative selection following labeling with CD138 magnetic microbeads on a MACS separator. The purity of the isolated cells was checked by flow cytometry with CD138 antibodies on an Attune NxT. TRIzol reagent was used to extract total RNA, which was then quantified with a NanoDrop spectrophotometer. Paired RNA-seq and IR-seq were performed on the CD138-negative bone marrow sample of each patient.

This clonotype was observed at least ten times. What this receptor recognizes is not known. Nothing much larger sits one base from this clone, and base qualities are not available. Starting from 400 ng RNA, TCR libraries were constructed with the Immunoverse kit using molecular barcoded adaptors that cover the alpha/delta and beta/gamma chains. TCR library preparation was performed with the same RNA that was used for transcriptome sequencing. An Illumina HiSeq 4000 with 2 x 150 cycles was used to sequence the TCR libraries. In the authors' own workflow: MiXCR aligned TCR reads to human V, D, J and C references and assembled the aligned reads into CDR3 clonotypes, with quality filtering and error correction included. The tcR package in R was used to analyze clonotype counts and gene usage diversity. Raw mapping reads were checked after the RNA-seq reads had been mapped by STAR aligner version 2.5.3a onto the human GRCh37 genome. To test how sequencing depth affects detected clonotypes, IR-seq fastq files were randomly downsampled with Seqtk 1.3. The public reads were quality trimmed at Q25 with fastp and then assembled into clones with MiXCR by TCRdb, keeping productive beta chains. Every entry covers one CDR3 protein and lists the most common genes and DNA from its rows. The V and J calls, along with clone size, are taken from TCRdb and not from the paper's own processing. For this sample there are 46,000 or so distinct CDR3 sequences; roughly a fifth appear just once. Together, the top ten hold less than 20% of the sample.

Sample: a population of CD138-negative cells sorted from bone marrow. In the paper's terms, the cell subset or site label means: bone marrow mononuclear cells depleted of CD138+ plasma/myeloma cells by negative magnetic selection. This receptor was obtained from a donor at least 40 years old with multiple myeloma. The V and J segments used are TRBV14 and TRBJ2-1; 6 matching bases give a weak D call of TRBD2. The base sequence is TGTGCCAGCAGCCAGCCTGGACTCCAGCGGGACAATGAGCAGTTCTTC. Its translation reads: CASSQPGLQRDNEQFF. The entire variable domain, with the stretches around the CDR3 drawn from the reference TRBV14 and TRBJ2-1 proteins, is EAGVTQFPSHSVIEKGQTVTLRCDPISGHDNLYWYRRVMGKEIKFLLHFVKESKQDESGMPNNRFLAERTGGTYSTLKVQPAELEDSGVYFCASSQPGLQRDNEQFFGPGTRLTVL.